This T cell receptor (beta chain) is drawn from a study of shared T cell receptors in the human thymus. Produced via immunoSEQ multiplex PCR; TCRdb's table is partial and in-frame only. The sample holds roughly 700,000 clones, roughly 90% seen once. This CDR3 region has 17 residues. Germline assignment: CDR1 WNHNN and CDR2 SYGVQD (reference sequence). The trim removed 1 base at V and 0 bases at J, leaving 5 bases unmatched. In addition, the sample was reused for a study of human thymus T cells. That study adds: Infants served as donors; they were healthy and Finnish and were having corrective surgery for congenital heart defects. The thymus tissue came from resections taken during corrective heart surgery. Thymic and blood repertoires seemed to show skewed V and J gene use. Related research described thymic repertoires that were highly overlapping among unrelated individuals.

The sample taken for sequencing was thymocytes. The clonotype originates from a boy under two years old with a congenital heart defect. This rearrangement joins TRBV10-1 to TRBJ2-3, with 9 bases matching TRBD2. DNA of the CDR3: TGCGCCAGCAGTGAGTTAGCGGGGGCCTTTAGCACAGATACGCAGTATTTT. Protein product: CASSELAGAFSTDTQYF.